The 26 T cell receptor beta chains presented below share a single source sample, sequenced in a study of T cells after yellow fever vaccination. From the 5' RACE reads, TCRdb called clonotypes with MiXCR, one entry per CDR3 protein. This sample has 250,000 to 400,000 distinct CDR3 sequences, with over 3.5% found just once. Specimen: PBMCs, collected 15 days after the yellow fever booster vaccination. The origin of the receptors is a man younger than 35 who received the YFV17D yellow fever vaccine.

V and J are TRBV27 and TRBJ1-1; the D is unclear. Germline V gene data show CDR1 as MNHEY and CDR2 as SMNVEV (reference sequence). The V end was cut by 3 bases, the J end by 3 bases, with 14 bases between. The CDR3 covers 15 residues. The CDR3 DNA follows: TGTGCCAGCAGTTTTATTTTCCGCTACCACACTGAAGCTTTCTTT. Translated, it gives CASSFIFRYHTEAFF.

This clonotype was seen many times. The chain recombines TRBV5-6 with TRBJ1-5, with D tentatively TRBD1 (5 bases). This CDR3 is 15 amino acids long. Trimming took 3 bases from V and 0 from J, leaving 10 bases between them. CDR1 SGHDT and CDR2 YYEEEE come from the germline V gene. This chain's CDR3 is CASSSGHNSNQPQHF. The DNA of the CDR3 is TGTGCCAGCAGCTCCGGACACAATAGCAATCAGCCCCAGCATTTT.

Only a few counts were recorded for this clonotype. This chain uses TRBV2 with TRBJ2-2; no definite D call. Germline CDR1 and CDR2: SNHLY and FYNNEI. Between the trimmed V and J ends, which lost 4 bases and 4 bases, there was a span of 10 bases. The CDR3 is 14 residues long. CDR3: CASSGERGTGELFF. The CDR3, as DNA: TGTGCCAGCAGTGGTGAGCGTGGCACCGGGGAGCTGTTTTTT.

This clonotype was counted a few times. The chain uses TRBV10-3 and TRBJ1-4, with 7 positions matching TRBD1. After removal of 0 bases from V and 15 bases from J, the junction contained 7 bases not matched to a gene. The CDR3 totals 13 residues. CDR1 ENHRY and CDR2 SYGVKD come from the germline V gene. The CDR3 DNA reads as TGTGCCATCAGTGAGTCCGGGGACAGCACGGTGTTTTTT. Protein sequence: CAISESGDSTVFF.

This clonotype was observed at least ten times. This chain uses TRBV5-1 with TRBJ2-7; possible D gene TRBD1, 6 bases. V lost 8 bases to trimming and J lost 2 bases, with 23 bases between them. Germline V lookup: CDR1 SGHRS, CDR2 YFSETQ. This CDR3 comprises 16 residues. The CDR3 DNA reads TGCGCCAGTCAGCAGGGGTCAGGCCGATTCGCCTACGAGCAGTACTTC. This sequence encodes CASQQGSGRFAYEQYF.

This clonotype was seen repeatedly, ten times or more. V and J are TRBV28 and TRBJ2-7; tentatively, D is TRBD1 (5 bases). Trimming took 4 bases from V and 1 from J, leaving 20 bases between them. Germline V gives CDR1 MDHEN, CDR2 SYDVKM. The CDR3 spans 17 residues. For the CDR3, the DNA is TGTGCCAGCAGTTCACCTCTTGGACACCAAAGTTCCTACGAGCAGTACGTC. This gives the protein CASSSPLGHQSSYEQYV.

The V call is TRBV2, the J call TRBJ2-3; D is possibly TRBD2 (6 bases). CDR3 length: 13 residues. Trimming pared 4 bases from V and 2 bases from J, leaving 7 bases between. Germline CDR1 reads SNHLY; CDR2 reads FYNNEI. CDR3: CASSADYTDTQYF. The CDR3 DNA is TGTGCCAGCAGTGCGGACTACACAGATACGCAGTATTTT.

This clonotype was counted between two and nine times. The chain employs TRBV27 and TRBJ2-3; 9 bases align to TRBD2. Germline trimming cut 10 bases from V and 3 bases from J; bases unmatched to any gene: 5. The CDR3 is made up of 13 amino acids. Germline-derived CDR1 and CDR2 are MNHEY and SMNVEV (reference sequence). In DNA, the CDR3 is TGTGCCATAAGGCGGGGGGGAACAGATACGCAGTATTTT. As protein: CAIRRGGTDTQYF.

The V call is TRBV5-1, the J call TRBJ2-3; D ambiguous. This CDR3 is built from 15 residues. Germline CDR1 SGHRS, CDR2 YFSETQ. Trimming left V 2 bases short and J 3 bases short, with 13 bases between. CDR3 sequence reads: CASSLVTEKTDTQYF. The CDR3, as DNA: TGCGCCAGCAGCTTAGTTACAGAAAAGACAGATACGCAGTATTTT.

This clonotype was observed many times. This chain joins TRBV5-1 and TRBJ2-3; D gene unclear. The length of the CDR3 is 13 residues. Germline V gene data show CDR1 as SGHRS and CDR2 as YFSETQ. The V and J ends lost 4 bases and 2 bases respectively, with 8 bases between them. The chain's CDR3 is CASSAELTDTQYF. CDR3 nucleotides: TGCGCCAGCAGCGCTGAACTCACAGATACGCAGTATTTT.

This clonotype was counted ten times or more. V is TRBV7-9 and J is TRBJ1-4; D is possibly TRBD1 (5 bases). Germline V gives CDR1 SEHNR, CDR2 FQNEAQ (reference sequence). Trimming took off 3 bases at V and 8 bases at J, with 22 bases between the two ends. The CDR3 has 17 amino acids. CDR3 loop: CASSFFSSGRGGEKLFF. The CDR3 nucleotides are TGTGCCAGCAGCTTTTTCTCATCGGGGCGCGGAGGAGAAAAACTGTTTTTT.

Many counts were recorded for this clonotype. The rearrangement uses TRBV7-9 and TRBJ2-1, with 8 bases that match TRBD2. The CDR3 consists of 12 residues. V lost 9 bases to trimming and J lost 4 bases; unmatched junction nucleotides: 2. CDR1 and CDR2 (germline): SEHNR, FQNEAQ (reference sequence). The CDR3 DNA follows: TGTGCCAGTGAGCGGGGGTACAATGAGCAGTTCTTC. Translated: CASERGYNEQFF. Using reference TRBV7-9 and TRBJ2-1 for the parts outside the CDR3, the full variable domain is DTGVSQNPRHKITKRGQNVTFRCDPISEHNRLYWYRQTLGQGPEFLTYFQNEAQLEKSRLLSDRFSAERPKGSFSTLEIQRTEQGDSAMYLCASERGYNEQFFGPGTRLTVL.

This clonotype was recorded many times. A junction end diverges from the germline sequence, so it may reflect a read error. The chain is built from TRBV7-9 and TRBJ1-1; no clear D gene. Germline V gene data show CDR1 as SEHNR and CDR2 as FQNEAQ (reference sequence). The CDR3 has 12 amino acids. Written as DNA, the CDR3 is TGTGCCAGCAGCCCGACCCTTCCTGGGGATTCGTTT. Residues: CASSPTLPGDSF.

CDR3 protein: CASLSVRGDYNEQFF. CDR3 nucleotide sequence: TGTGCCAGCCTCTCGGTGAGGGGGGACTACAATGAGCAGTTCTTC. The J gene is TRBJ2-1, the V gene TRBV6-2 or TRBV6-3; D may match TRBD1 or TRBD2 (6 bases each). The ends were cut back, 8 bases at V and 3 bases at J, with 17 bases in the middle. The CDR3 is 15 residues long. Germline values: CDR1 MNHEY, CDR2 SVGEGT.

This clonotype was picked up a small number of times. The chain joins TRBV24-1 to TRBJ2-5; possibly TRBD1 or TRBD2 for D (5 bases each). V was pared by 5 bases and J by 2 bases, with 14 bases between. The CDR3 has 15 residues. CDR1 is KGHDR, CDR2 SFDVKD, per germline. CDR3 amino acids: CATSGQRRGQETQYF. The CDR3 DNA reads TGTGCCACCAGTGGACAGAGAAGAGGGCAAGAGACCCAGTACTTC.

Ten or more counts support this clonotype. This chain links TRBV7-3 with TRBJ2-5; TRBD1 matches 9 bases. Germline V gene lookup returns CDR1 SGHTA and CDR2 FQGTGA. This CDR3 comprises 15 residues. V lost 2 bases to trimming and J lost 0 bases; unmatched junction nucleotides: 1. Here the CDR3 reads CASSLGQGYQETQYF. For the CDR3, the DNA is TGTGCCAGCAGCTTAGGACAGGGGTACCAAGAGACCCAGTACTTC.

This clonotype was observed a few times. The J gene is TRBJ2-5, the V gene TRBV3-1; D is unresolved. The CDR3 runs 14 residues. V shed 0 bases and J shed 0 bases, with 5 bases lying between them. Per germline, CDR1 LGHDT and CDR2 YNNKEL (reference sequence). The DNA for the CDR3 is TGTGCCAGCAGCCAAGAGGGGTACCAAGAGACCCAGTACTTC. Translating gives CASSQEGYQETQYF.

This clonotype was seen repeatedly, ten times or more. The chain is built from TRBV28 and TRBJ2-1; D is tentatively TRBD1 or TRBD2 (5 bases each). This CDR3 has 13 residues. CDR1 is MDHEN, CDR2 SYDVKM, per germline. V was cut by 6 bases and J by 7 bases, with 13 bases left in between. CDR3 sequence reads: CASSVVWGNEQFF. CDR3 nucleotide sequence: TGTGCCAGCAGCGTAGTTTGGGGGAATGAGCAGTTCTTC.

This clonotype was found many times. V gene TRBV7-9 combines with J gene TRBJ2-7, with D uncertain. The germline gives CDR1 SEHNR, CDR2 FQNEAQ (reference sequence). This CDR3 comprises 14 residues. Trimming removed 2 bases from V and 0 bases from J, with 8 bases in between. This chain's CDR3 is CASSLSQSSYEQYF. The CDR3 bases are TGTGCCAGCAGCTTATCCCAGAGCTCCTACGAGCAGTACTTC.

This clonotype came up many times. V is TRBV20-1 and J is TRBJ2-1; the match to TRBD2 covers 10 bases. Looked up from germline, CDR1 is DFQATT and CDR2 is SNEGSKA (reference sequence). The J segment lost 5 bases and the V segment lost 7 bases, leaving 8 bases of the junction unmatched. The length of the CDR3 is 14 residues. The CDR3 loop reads CSGTGLASHNEQFF. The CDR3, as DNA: TGCAGTGGTACGGGACTAGCGTCCCACAATGAGCAGTTCTTC.

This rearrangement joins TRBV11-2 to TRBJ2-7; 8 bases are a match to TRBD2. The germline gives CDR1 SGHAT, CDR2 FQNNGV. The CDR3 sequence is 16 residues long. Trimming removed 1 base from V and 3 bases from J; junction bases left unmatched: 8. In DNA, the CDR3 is TGTGCCAGCAGCTTAGCTCCGGGGGGGCTCAACTACGAGCAGTACTTC. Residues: CASSLAPGGLNYEQYF.

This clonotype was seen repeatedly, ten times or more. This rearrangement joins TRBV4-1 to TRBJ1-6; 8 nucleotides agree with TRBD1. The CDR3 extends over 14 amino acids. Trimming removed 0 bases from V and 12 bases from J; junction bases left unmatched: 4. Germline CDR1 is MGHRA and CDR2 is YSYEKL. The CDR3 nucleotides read TGCGCCAGCAGCCAAGATGGGACAGGCCAACCCCTCCACTTT. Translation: CASSQDGTGQPLHF.

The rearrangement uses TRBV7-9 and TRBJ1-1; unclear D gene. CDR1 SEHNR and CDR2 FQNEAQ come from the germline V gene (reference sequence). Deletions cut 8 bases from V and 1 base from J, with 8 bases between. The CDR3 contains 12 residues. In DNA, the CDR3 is TGTGCCAGCTGCCGGGGGAACACTGAAGCTTTCTTT. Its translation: CASCRGNTEAFF.

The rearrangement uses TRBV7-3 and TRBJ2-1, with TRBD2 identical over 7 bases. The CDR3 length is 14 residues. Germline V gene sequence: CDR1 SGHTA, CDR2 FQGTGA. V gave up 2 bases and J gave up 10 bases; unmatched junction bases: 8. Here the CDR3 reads CASSLGPLAVEQFF. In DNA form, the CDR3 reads TGTGCCAGCAGCTTAGGCCCTCTAGCGGTCGAGCAGTTCTTC.

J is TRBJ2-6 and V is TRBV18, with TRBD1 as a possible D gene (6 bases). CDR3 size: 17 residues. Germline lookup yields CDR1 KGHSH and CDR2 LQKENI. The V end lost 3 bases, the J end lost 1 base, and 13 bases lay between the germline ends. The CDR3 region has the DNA TGTGCCAGCTCACCTCAGGGGCCGCTGTCTGGGGCCAACGTCCTGACTTTC. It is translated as CASSPQGPLSGANVLTF. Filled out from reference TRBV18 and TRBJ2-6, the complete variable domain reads NAGVMQNPRHLVRRRGQEARLRCSPMKGHSHVYWYRQLPEEGLKFMVYLQKENIIDESGMPKERFSAEFPKEGPSILRIQQVVRGDSAAYFCASSPQGPLSGANVLTFGAGSRLTVL.

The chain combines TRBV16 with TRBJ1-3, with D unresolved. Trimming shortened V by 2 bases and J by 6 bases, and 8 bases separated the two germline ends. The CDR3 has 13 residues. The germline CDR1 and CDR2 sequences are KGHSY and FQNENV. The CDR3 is CASSQRVQNTIYF. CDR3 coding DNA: TGTGCCAGCAGCCAACGAGTCCAAAACACCATATATTTT.